This T cell receptor beta chain was sequenced for a study of CD8+ T cells in alopecia areata. Losses at the gene ends were 1 base for V and 3 bases for J; bases not matched to a gene: 6. The CDR3 runs to 16 residues. Germline values: CDR1 SGHVS, CDR2 FNYEAQ. It was from alopecia areata patients that lesional scalp punch biopsies and peripheral blood were collected. Sequencing relied on a cDNA template that was reverse transcribed from extracted RNA. The data were produced by immunoSEQ multiplex PCR, yet TCRdb's version contains in-frame clones alone and is incomplete. The table includes about 160,000 clones, 47% detected once.

The V and J genes are TRBV7-6 and TRBJ2-1; 7 bases align to TRBD2. The sequenced material came from CD4+ T cells sorted from blood. This clonotype was obtained from a human donor with alopecia areata. CDR3 nucleotides: TGTGCCAGCAGCTTAGATGGGGGAGGGCTCTACAATGAGCAGTTCTTC. Its protein product is CASSLDGGGLYNEQFF.